This T cell receptor (beta chain) was captured by sequencing in a study of T cell responses to AZD1222 COVID-19 vaccine. Study-level background: Second-dose schedules of about 4 or about 12 weeks were combined. General observations from the study: Recipients of AZD1222 seropositive at baseline numbered only 6 or 7. Vaccine-associated CD4 TCRs ranged over spike, dominating at 160-218 and 743-854. Every sample of the repertoires postdated the peak T cell response.

The V and J ends lost 3 bases and 7 bases, in that order; junction bases with no gene match: 6. The CDR3 is 14 residues long. Germline CDR1 LNHDA, CDR2 SQIVND (reference sequence). Only in-frame clones appear in the TCRdb table, and some are missing; sequencing was by immunoSEQ multiplex PCR. The table lists roughly 100,000 clones, over 75% of them singletons. Remarks on this clone: The antigen is undetermined.

The source was peripheral blood, collected on day 0 of AZD1222 vaccination. This receptor was obtained from an adult in good health. This chain uses TRBV19 with TRBJ1-5, with TRBD1 identical over 7 bases. The CDR3 reads CASSMQTGNQPQHF. DNA of the CDR3: TGTGCCAGTAGTATGCAGACAGGGAACCAGCCCCAGCATTTT.